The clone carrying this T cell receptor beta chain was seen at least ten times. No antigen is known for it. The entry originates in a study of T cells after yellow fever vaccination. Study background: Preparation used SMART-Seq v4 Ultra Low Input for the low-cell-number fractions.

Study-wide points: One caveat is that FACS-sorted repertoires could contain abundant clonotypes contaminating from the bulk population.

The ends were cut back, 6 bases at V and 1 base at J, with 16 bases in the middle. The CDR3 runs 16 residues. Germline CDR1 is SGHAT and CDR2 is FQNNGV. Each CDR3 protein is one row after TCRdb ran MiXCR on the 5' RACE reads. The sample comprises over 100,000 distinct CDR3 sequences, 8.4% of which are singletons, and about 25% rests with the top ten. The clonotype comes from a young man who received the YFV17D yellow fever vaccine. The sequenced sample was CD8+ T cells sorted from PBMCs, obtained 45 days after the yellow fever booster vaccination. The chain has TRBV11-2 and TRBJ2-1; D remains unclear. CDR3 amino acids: CASRDTGRASYNEQFF. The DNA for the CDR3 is TGTGCCAGCAGGGATACGGGTAGGGCATCCTACAATGAGCAGTTCTTC.